The 27 T cell receptor beta chains presented below share a single source sample, sequenced in a study of T cells generated in artificial thymic organoids. TCRalpha and TCRbeta libraries were amplified separately by semi-nested PCR with TRAC or TRBC reverse primers. In TCRdb, the 5' RACE reads were re-called with MiXCR into one record per CDR3 protein. The data show thousands of distinct CDR3 sequences, 15% to 20% seen once. The material sequenced was naive CD8+ T cells from the thymus. Documented subset: CD3+TCRalphabeta+CD8SP T cells; for blood, CD45RO-CCR7+ naive CD8+ T cells. The receptors originated from a human donor who gave cord blood stem cells for thymic organoid culture, a cardiac surgery patient who gave postnatal thymus, or a blood donor (not recorded which).

By sample fraction, this clonotype is medium-sized. V and J are TRBV10-2 and TRBJ1-4, with D maybe TRBD1 (5 bases). The CDR3 loop spans 12 amino acids. The germline V gene encodes CDR1 WSHSY and CDR2 SAAADI. V lost 2 bases, J lost 7 bases, and 5 bases lay in between. The CDR3 DNA follows: TGCGCCAGCAGTGAGGGGGGTGAAAAACTGTTTTTT. This codes for CASSEGGEKLFF.

This clonotype has a handful of counts. This chain connects TRBV12-3 or TRBV12-4 to TRBJ1-6, with D possibly TRBD1 on 5 matching bases. Trimming stripped 6 bases from V and 9 bases from J, with 12 bases between. The CDR3 is 13 amino acids. In nucleotides, the CDR3 is TGTGCCAGCAGGAGACAGATTGGTTCACCCCTCCACTTT. This sequence encodes CASRRQIGSPLHF.

In its sample, this clonotype is medium-sized. This sequence joins TRBV12-3 or TRBV12-4 and TRBJ2-7, with D unclear. The CDR3 runs 12 residues. Trimming shortened V by 5 bases and J by 3 bases, and 8 bases separated the two germline ends. The CDR3 loop is CASSPHYYEQYF. CDR3 sequence (DNA): TGTGCCAGCAGTCCACACTACTACGAGCAGTACTTC.

By frequency in the sample, this clonotype is medium-sized (0.01 to 0.1%). The V and J genes are TRBV7-2 and TRBJ2-3, with unresolved D. V was pared by 1 base and J by 2 bases, with 10 bases between. Germline lookup yields CDR1 SGHTA and CDR2 FQGNSA. The CDR3 length is 15 residues. CDR3 in amino acids: CASSLVGQYTDTQYF. CDR3 bases: TGTGCCAGCAGCTTAGTAGGGCAATACACAGATACGCAGTATTTT.

This clonotype is labeled as medium-sized (0.01 to 0.1%). V is TRBV14 and J is TRBJ1-1; D is unresolved. The germline gives CDR1 SGHDN, CDR2 FVKESK. The CDR3 runs 13 residues. V lost 1 base, J lost 1 base, and 4 bases lay in between. CDR3 protein: CASSQVKNTEAFF. The CDR3 coding sequence is TGTGCCAGCAGCCAAGTAAAGAACACTGAAGCTTTCTTT.

The rearrangement uses TRBV7-3 and TRBJ2-3; 11 bases are a match to TRBD2. The length of the CDR3 is 18 residues. In germline, CDR1 is SGHTA, CDR2 FQGTGA. V was pared by 2 bases and J by 1 base, with 8 bases of the junction left unmatched. CDR3 region: CASSLYVSGGAGTDTQYF. CDR3 bases: TGTGCCAGCAGCTTATACGTTAGCGGGGGGGCTGGCACAGATACGCAGTATTTT.

This clonotype is categorized as medium-sized. This chain joins TRBV5-1 and TRBJ1-1; D is ambiguous. The CDR3 has 13 residues. CDR1 and CDR2 from the germline V gene are SGHRS and YFSETQ. Trimming removed 0 bases from V and 0 bases from J, with 3 bases in between. The CDR3 region is CASSLGVNTEAFF. The CDR3 nucleotides are TGCGCCAGCAGCTTGGGTGTGAACACTGAAGCTTTCTTT. Full variable domain (missing parts from reference TRBV5-1 and TRBJ1-1): KAGVTQTPRYLIKTRGQQVTLSCSPISGHRSVSWYQQTPGQGLQFLFEYFSETQRNKGNFPGRFSGRQFSNSRSEMNVSTLELGDSALYLCASSLGVNTEAFFGQGTRLTVV.

This clonotype is medium-sized. V and J are TRBV4-1 and TRBJ2-1, with D tentatively TRBD2 (6 bases). Germline values: CDR1 MGHRA, CDR2 YSYEKL. Trimming stripped 2 bases from V and 4 bases from J, with 18 bases between. The CDR3 covers 17 residues. The CDR3 DNA reads as TGCGCCAGCAGCCAACCCTCGGGGGAGTCGAGGTACAATGAGCAGTTCTTC. Protein: CASSQPSGESRYNEQFF.

This clonotype is medium-sized by share. The chain employs TRBV5-1 and TRBJ2-1; 11 bases fit TRBD2. Germline assignment: CDR1 SGHRS and CDR2 YFSETQ. This CDR3 comprises 16 residues. Unmatched junction bases numbered 4, after V lost 3 bases and J lost 2 bases. The CDR3, as DNA: TGCGCCAGCAGCTCCTATAGCGGGAGGGCCTACAATGAGCAGTTCTTC. It is translated as CASSSYSGRAYNEQFF.

This clonotype was seen many times. The chain couples TRBV27 to TRBJ2-7; 8 bases agree with TRBD1. With 6 bases clipped from V and 1 base from J, the junction kept 23 bases outside the gene matches. The germline CDR1 and CDR2 sequences are MNHEY and SMNVEV (reference sequence). The length of the CDR3 is 20 residues. CDR3 residues: CASSRTGSIRVGTVSYEQYF. Written as DNA, the CDR3 is TGTGCCAGCAGCAGGACAGGGTCGATAAGGGTCGGAACGGTATCCTACGAGCAGTACTTC.

This clonotype was observed many times. The chain joins TRBV12-3 or TRBV12-4 to TRBJ2-1; D is unclear. The V and J ends lost 3 bases and 4 bases respectively, with 4 bases between them. CDR3 size: 12 residues. CDR3 protein: CASSLGYNEQFF. CDR3 in DNA: TGTGCCAGCAGTTTGGGGTACAATGAGCAGTTCTTC.

By proportion, this clonotype is medium-sized (0.01 to 0.1%). The rearrangement joins TRBV7-9 to TRBJ1-4, with D perhaps matching TRBD1 (6 bases). Trimming removed 5 bases at V and 7 bases at J, with 17 bases between. Germline loops: CDR1 SEHNR, CDR2 FQNEAQ (reference sequence). The CDR3 totals 15 residues. This CDR3 is CASSRIRTVGEKLFF. The CDR3 coding sequence is TGTGCCAGCAGCCGAATAAGGACAGTTGGTGAAAAACTGTTTTTT.

By sample share, this clonotype is medium-sized. The DNA for the CDR3 is TGCGCCAGCAGCCAAGATAGACTTATTGATAGCAATCAGCCCCAGCATTTT. Translating it yields CASSQDRLIDSNQPQHF. The V gene is TRBV4-1, the J gene TRBJ1-5; no clear D gene. This CDR3 contains 17 residues. The V gene lost 0 bases and the J gene lost 0 bases, with 12 bases spanning the gap. Looked up from germline, CDR1 is MGHRA and CDR2 is YSYEKL.

The CDR3 loop is CSVELGFHEQYF. As DNA, the CDR3 is TGCAGCGTTGAATTAGGGTTCCACGAGCAGTACTTC. The rearrangement uses TRBV29-1 and TRBJ2-7; D not certain. Trimming took 2 bases from V and 5 from J, leaving 10 bases between them. The CDR3 runs 12 residues. From germline, CDR1 is SQVTM and CDR2 ANQGSEA.

The chain uses TRBV29-1 and TRBJ2-7, with 16 bases identical to TRBD2. The germline gives CDR1 SQVTM, CDR2 ANQGSEA. This CDR3 is built from 18 residues. CDR3 nucleotide sequence: TGCGGCGTTGAAGAGGGACTAGCGGGAGGGGGGGGCTCCTACGAGCAGTACGTC. Protein: CGVEEGLAGGGGSYEQYV.

The rearrangement links TRBV12-3 or TRBV12-4 to TRBJ1-5, with TRBD1 identical over 7 bases. J was trimmed by 4 bases and V by 3 bases; bases with no gene match: 6. CDR3 size: 15 residues. Here the CDR3 DNA reads TGTGCCAGCAGTTTCAGGGGGGGGTATAATCAGCCCCAGCATTTT. Translation: CASSFRGGYNQPQHF.

In this sample, this clonotype turned up many times. This chain joins TRBV10-3 and TRBJ1-2, with 7 bases aligning to TRBD1. The CDR3 contains 13 residues. The trim removed 4 bases at V and 2 bases at J, leaving 1 base unmatched. Germline V gene sequence: CDR1 ENHRY, CDR2 SYGVKD. CDR3 coding DNA: TGTGCCATCAGTGGGGACAGAAACTATGGCTACACCTTC. It yields the protein CAISGDRNYGYTF.

This clonotype is judged medium-sized. The gene calls are TRBV20-1 and TRBJ2-1, with a possible D match to TRBD2 (6 bases). CDR3 length: 15 residues. CDR1 and CDR2 (germline): DFQATT, SNEGSKA (reference sequence). V was cut by 1 base and J by 2 bases, with 12 bases left in between. CDR3 nucleotide sequence: TGCAGTGCTAGAGCTTGGGACTCCACCTACAATGAGCAGTTCTTC. Amino acids: CSARAWDSTYNEQFF.

In its sample, this clonotype was seen many times. The rearrangement links TRBV18 to TRBJ1-5; 9 nucleotides align to TRBD1. The ends lost 3 bases at V and 1 base at J; junction bases unmatched: 1. The CDR3 loop spans 15 amino acids. Germline V CDR1 and CDR2: KGHSH, LQKENI. The CDR3 coding sequence is TGTGCCAGCTCACCGGGGACAGGGAGCAATCAGCCCCAGCATTTT. Protein product: CASSPGTGSNQPQHF. Complete variable domain (other parts from reference TRBV18 and TRBJ1-5): NAGVMQNPRHLVRRRGQEARLRCSPMKGHSHVYWYRQLPEEGLKFMVYLQKENIIDESGMPKERFSAEFPKEGPSILRIQQVVRGDSAAYFCASSPGTGSNQPQHFGDGTRLSIL.

By share, this clonotype ranks as medium-sized. CDR3 DNA: TGTGCCAGCAGTTTCCGTGTGAACACTGAAGCTTTCTTT. Its protein product is CASSFRVNTEAFF. The genes are TRBV28 and TRBJ1-1; no firm D call. Trimming removed 3 bases from V and 0 bases from J, with 5 bases in between. This CDR3 region has 13 residues. Germline V gene lookup returns CDR1 MDHEN and CDR2 SYDVKM.

By sample fraction, this clonotype is medium-sized. J is TRBJ2-7 and V is TRBV4-1; 10 bases are shared with TRBD2. There are 14 residues in the CDR3. In germline, CDR1 is MGHRA, CDR2 YSYEKL. V shed 4 bases, J shed 4 bases, and the junction held 4 bases outside the gene matches. CDR3 sequence reads: CASSPHSGRYEQYF. CDR3 coding DNA: TGCGCCAGCAGCCCTCATAGCGGGAGGTACGAGCAGTACTTC.

This sequence joins TRBV20-1 and TRBJ2-4; D not resolved. Trimming took 2 bases from V and 14 from J, leaving 25 bases between them. There are 15 residues in the CDR3. Germline values: CDR1 DFQATT, CDR2 SNEGSKA (reference sequence). The CDR3 DNA is TGCAGTGCTAGATTCTATAGCAGTGGTATCAACGCAGAGTACTTC. Encoded protein: CSARFYSSGINAEYF.

This clonotype counts as medium-sized (0.01 to 0.1%). The V gene is TRBV11-2, the J gene TRBJ2-7; 7 nucleotides match TRBD2. V lost 5 bases and J lost 6; bases outside the gene matches: 16. This CDR3 region has 16 residues. Germline V gene data show CDR1 as SGHAT and CDR2 as FQNNGV. CDR3 sequence reads: CASSPRLRGGPGEQYF. Here the CDR3 DNA reads TGTGCCAGCAGCCCACGGTTAAGGGGAGGGCCCGGCGAGCAGTACTTC.

In this sample, this clonotype is medium-sized. V is TRBV28 and J is TRBJ2-3; tentative D call: TRBD2 (5 bases). The germline V gene encodes CDR1 MDHEN and CDR2 SYDVKM. Trimming removed 8 bases from V and 6 bases from J, with 18 bases in between. CDR3 length: 14 residues. This chain's CDR3 is CASAAGMIRDTQYF. CDR3 coding DNA: TGTGCCAGCGCGGCGGGTATGATTCGTGATACGCAGTATTTT.

This clonotype has only a few counts. This chain uses TRBV7-9 with TRBJ2-1, with TRBD1 matching 8 bases. Per germline, CDR1 SEHNR and CDR2 FQNEAQ (reference sequence). V dropped 5 bases and J dropped 4; count of bases not matched to a gene: 10. The CDR3 totals 16 residues. CDR3 nucleotides: TGTGCCAGCAGCCCCCCGGGACAGGTTACTTACAATGAGCAGTTCTTC. Its protein is CASSPPGQVTYNEQFF.

This clonotype is categorized as medium-sized. The chain recombines TRBV7-6 with TRBJ1-2; D is possibly TRBD1 (6 bases). The CDR3 is made up of 15 amino acids. CDR1 and CDR2 (germline): SGHVS, FNYEAQ. The germline V and J ends were trimmed by 4 bases and 6 bases, with 18 bases remaining between them. The CDR3 coding sequence is TGTGCCAGCAGCTCCGGCAGGGGTCCCTACGATGGCTACACCTTC. This encodes CASSSGRGPYDGYTF.

In its sample, this clonotype ranks as medium-sized (0.01 to 0.1%). The chain joins TRBV30 to TRBJ1-5; no definite D call. Germline V gene sequence: CDR1 GTSNPN, CDR2 SVGIG (reference sequence). Trimming shortened V by 3 bases and J by 4 bases, and 16 bases separated the two germline ends. The CDR3 spans 15 residues. Written as DNA, the CDR3 is TGTGCCTGGAGAGTTGGGTCACGAAATAATCAGCCCCAGCATTTT. This sequence encodes CAWRVGSRNNQPQHF.